This TCR beta chain is from a study of human T cells and chemical hapten exposure. Study-level information: Largely, small differences in pooled library volume made per-sample TCR yields vary.

Time point: healthy volunteer bleed at 6 weeks. The starting material, unfractionated whole blood, was used for total RNA extraction. Single cDNA molecules in the library carried unique molecular identifiers attached during preparation. Original processing notes: Samples contained a median of about 100,000 TCRs, with a range of roughly 20,000 to 700,000. TCRdb fed the RACE reads into MiXCR, producing one record per CDR3 protein. The V and J calls come from TCRdb's annotation, not from the publication. This sample has around 80,000 distinct CDR3 sequences, with over 8.5% found just once. Study-level results: TCRs at high frequency, those above 1 in 1000, did not change with DPC sensitization.

Regarding this clonotype: Its antigen is not known.

The sequenced material came from whole blood. This TCR derives from a male donor in good health. Some clones in this sample may be carry-over from other donors' samples.

CDR3 DNA: TGTGCCAGCAGTCCCCAAAGGCCAGGGGGAAAGTTGTACGAGCAGTACTTC. Translating gives CASSPQRPGGKLYEQYF. V gene TRBV6-6 combines with J gene TRBJ2-7; 7 bases are a match to TRBD1. J was trimmed by 4 bases and V by 5 bases; bases with no gene match: 17. The CDR3 contains 17 residues. Germline lookup yields CDR1 MNHNY and CDR2 SVGAGI (reference sequence).